This T cell receptor beta chain derives from a study of blood T cell repertoires in COVID-19. On the study more broadly: Samples came from the United States, Italy and Spain, spanning acute and convalescent COVID-19. T cells, B-cell-depleted T cells, or PBMCs supplied cDNA or gDNA.

Generated by immunoSEQ multiplex PCR, the TCRdb table keeps only in-frame clones and is missing some. The sample lists 130,000 to 150,000 clones, 75% to 90% seen once, with roughly 10% in the top ten. In germline, CDR1 is LNHDA, CDR2 SQIVND (reference sequence). The CDR3 has 15 residues. Trimming took 5 bases from V and 8 from J; bases not matched to a gene: 12. Assignment of participants to cohorts was predicated upon participant-reported clinical history. Two negative PCRs, clearance, or symptom resolution characterized the recovered Cohort 3 donors. The chain combines TRBV19 with TRBJ2-1; 7 nucleotides align to TRBD2. The TCR originated in a man in his 60s who had recovered from COVID-19. The sequenced sample consisted of PBMCs or T cells enriched from blood (not recorded which). The CDR3 coding sequence is TGTGCCAGTAGTCCACCCGGGGAGGGTTCCCATGAGCAGTTCTTC. Translation gives CASSPPGEGSHEQFF. Looking up the rest from reference TRBV19 and TRBJ2-1 gives the full variable domain: DGGITQSPKYLFRKEGQNVTLSCEQNLNHDAMYWYRQDPGQGLRLIYYSQIVNDFQKGDIAEGYSVSREKKESFPLTVTSAQKNPTAFYLCASSPPGEGSHEQFFGPGTRLTVL.